This is a list of T cell receptor beta chains from one sample in a study of chemoradiotherapy in HPV16-positive cancers. Repertoires were generated with immunoSEQ multiplex PCR, while TCRdb's copy carries only in-frame clones and drops some. The table has about 2,000 clones, 84% seen once. The sequencing used tumor tissue, collected from a patient who underwent chemoradiotherapy. These receptors all come from a human donor with HPV-associated anogenital cancer. Both conserved end residues are part of each CDR3. Fields, in order: J gene, clone size, D gene, V gene, CDR3 DNA, CDR3 protein. D genes are given only for firm matches. The size of a clone is reported for some rows only, either as once, few or many, or as a class for expanded clones.

J gene: TRBJ2-5; clone size: -; D gene: -; V gene: TRBV7-2; CDR3 DNA: TGTGCCAGCAGCTTAGGTGGGGGCGCGAAGACCCAGTACTTC; CDR3 protein: CASSLGGGAKTQYF
J gene: TRBJ2-1; clone size: few; D gene: TRBD1; V gene: TRBV6-5; CDR3 DNA: TGTGCCAGCAGTTACTCGGGGGGGACAGGGGCCAATGAGCAGTTCTTC; CDR3 protein: CASSYSGGTGANEQFF
J gene: TRBJ2-3; clone size: -; D gene: -; V gene: TRBV6-5; CDR3 DNA: TGTGCCAGCAGTGCCTCAGGGACAGATACGCAGTATTTT; CDR3 protein: CASSASGTDTQYF
J gene: TRBJ2-7; clone size: -; D gene: -; V gene: TRBV7-2; CDR3 DNA: TGTGCCAGCAGCTTACCAACCTACGAGCAGTACTTC; CDR3 protein: CASSLPTYEQYF
J gene: TRBJ1-3; clone size: -; D gene: TRBD1; V gene: TRBV11-3; CDR3 DNA: TGTGCCAGCAGCTTTGACAGGGGGCGAGGAAACACCATATATTTT; CDR3 protein: CASSFDRGRGNTIYF
J gene: TRBJ2-1; clone size: -; D gene: -; V gene: TRBV27; CDR3 DNA: TGTGCCAGCAGTTTCATCGGGTTGGGAACCTACAATGAGCAGTTCTTC; CDR3 protein: CASSFIGLGTYNEQFF
J gene: TRBJ2-7; clone size: -; D gene: TRBD2; V gene: TRBV30; CDR3 DNA: TGTGCCTGGTTTATCCCCCCGGGTAGCGGGAGTTATGAGCAGTACTTC; CDR3 protein: CAWFIPPGSGSYEQYF
J gene: TRBJ1-1; clone size: -; D gene: TRBD1; V gene: TRBV9; CDR3 DNA: TGTGCCAGCAGCGCCTGGGACAGCCTGAACACTGAAGCTTTCTTT; CDR3 protein: CASSAWDSLNTEAFF
J gene: TRBJ1-2; clone size: -; D gene: -; V gene: TRBV15; CDR3 DNA: TGTGCCACCAGCACTCGGGTGTCAGGGGATGGCTACACCTTC; CDR3 protein: CATSTRVSGDGYTF
J gene: TRBJ2-7; clone size: -; D gene: TRBD1; V gene: TRBV5-6; CDR3 DNA: TGTGCCAGCAGCTTCAGACAGGGGGAGCAGTACTTC; CDR3 protein: CASSFRQGEQYF
J gene: TRBJ2-3; clone size: -; D gene: -; V gene: TRBV6-4; CDR3 DNA: TGTGCCAGCAGTGCCAGCGGGAGCACAGATACGCAGTATTTT; CDR3 protein: CASSASGSTDTQYF
J gene: TRBJ2-5; clone size: -; D gene: TRBD1; V gene: TRBV28; CDR3 DNA: TGTGCCAGCAGTTTCGACAGGGACGGGGAGACCCAGTACTTC; CDR3 protein: CASSFDRDGETQYF
J gene: TRBJ1-1; clone size: -; D gene: TRBD1; V gene: TRBV28; CDR3 DNA: TGTGCCAGCAGTTCCGGGGACAGGGGAGACACTGAAGCTTTCTTT; CDR3 protein: CASSSGDRGDTEAFF
J gene: TRBJ2-5; clone size: once; D gene: -; V gene: TRBV6-5; CDR3 DNA: TGTGCCAGCGCCCCTGACGGGAGATATCAAGAGACCCAGTACTTC; CDR3 protein: CASAPDGRYQETQYF
J gene: TRBJ2-2; clone size: -; D gene: -; V gene: TRBV27; CDR3 DNA: TGTGCCAGCAGCTCAGGCATGAACACCGGGGAGCTGTTTTTT; CDR3 protein: CASSSGMNTGELFF
J gene: TRBJ2-4; clone size: -; D gene: -; V gene: TRBV12-5; CDR3 DNA: TGTGCTAGTGGTACTGCCCCAAACATTCAGTACTTC; CDR3 protein: CASGTAPNIQYF
J gene: TRBJ2-3; clone size: -; D gene: -; V gene: TRBV19; CDR3 DNA: TGTGCCAGTAGTATTCAGGGTCGAACAGATACGCAGTATTTT; CDR3 protein: CASSIQGRTDTQYF
J gene: TRBJ2-1; clone size: -; D gene: -; V gene: TRBV19; CDR3 DNA: TGTGCCAGTACGAGGGGGGACCTAAGCAATGAGCAGTTCTTC; CDR3 protein: CASTRGDLSNEQFF
J gene: TRBJ2-6; clone size: -; D gene: TRBD2; V gene: TRBV19; CDR3 DNA: TGTGCCAGTAGTACCACTATCGGACTAGCGTCTAGCTCTGGGGCCAACGTCCTGACTTTC; CDR3 protein: CASSTTIGLASSSGANVLTF
J gene: TRBJ2-2; clone size: few; D gene: TRBD1; V gene: TRBV2; CDR3 DNA: TGTGCCAGCAGAGCGACAGGGACCAACACCGGGGAGCTGTTTTTT; CDR3 protein: CASRATGTNTGELFF
J gene: TRBJ2-6; clone size: -; D gene: -; V gene: TRBV4-2; CDR3 DNA: TGTGCCAGCAGCCACCCTGGACAGGGGGCCAACGTCCTGACTTTC; CDR3 protein: CASSHPGQGANVLTF
J gene: TRBJ2-3; clone size: -; D gene: TRBD2; V gene: TRBV19; CDR3 DNA: TGTGCCAGTAGTATAGGACTAGCGGGAGAGGGGGATACGCAGTATTTT; CDR3 protein: CASSIGLAGEGDTQYF
J gene: TRBJ2-3; clone size: -; D gene: TRBD2; V gene: TRBV6-4; CDR3 DNA: TGTGCCAGCAGTGACTCGGCTAGCGGGGGGCCAGATACGCAGTATTTT; CDR3 protein: CASSDSASGGPDTQYF
J gene: TRBJ2-5; clone size: -; D gene: -; V gene: TRBV23-1; CDR3 DNA: TGCGCCAGCAGTCAATCGGCCACCCAAGAGACCCAGTACTTC; CDR3 protein: CASSQSATQETQYF
J gene: TRBJ1-3; clone size: once; D gene: -; V gene: TRBV7-9; CDR3 DNA: TGTGCCAGCAGCTTAGGTCGACTGCTCTCTGGAAACACCATATATTTT; CDR3 protein: CASSLGRLLSGNTIYF
J gene: TRBJ1-6; clone size: -; D gene: -; V gene: TRBV9; CDR3 DNA: TGTGCCAGCAGCGTAGCCCGAGAGAATTCACCCCTCCACTTT; CDR3 protein: CASSVARENSPLHF
J gene: TRBJ2-1; clone size: once; D gene: TRBD2; V gene: TRBV4-1; CDR3 DNA: TGCGCCAGCACGCCGGGGGGGAATAACAATGAGCAGTTCTTC; CDR3 protein: CASTPGGNNNEQFF
J gene: TRBJ2-7; clone size: -; D gene: -; V gene: TRBV7-8; CDR3 DNA: TGTGCCAGCACCCAAAACTACGAGCAGTACTTC; CDR3 protein: CASTQNYEQYF
J gene: TRBJ2-1; clone size: -; D gene: -; V gene: TRBV11-3; CDR3 DNA: TGTGCCAGCAGCTCCGAGATAGGGGCTTCTTGGAACAATGAGCAGTTCTTC; CDR3 protein: CASSSEIGASWNNEQFF
J gene: TRBJ2-3; clone size: -; D gene: -; V gene: TRBV13; CDR3 DNA: TGTGCCAGCAGCTTAAGCCGGGCACAGTTCACAGATACGCAGTATTTT; CDR3 protein: CASSLSRAQFTDTQYF
J gene: TRBJ1-1; clone size: few; D gene: TRBD1; V gene: TRBV6-6; CDR3 DNA: TGTGCCAGCAGGCGAGGGGGCGCGAGGACTGAAGCTTTCTTT; CDR3 protein: CASRRGGARTEAFF
J gene: TRBJ2-3; clone size: -; D gene: TRBD1; V gene: TRBV14; CDR3 DNA: TGTGCCAGCAGCCAAGGGGCCAGGGGGTTCAGCACAGATACGCAGTATTTT; CDR3 protein: CASSQGARGFSTDTQYF
J gene: TRBJ1-2; clone size: -; D gene: TRBD1; V gene: TRBV7-8; CDR3 DNA: TGTGCCAGCAGCTTAGCGGGGACAGGGACTAGCTACACCTTC; CDR3 protein: CASSLAGTGTSYTF
J gene: TRBJ1-2; clone size: few; D gene: -; V gene: TRBV5-4; CDR3 DNA: TGTGCCAGCAGCGGCTCGGGGACGCCGAAAAACTATGGCTACACCTTC; CDR3 protein: CASSGSGTPKNYGYTF
J gene: TRBJ1-4; clone size: few; D gene: -; V gene: TRBV6-1; CDR3 DNA: TGTGCCAGCAGTGAATGGTCAGGGAATGAAAAACTGTTTTTT; CDR3 protein: CASSEWSGNEKLFF